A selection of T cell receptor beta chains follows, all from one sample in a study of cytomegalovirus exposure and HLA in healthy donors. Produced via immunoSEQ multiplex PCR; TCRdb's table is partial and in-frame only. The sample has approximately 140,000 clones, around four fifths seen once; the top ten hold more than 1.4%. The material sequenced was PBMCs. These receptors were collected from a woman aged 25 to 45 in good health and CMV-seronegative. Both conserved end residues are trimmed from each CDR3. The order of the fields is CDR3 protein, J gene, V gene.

ASSLSSERIGELF | TRBJ2-2 | TRBV27
ASSEWGQATSSYNSPLH | TRBJ1-6 | TRBV6-1
ASSLGLAGGLFTDTQY | TRBJ2-3 | TRBV5-1
ASSDKQGDEQF | TRBJ2-1 | TRBV6-1
ASSLGAGLSYNEQF | TRBJ2-1 | TRBV7-2
ASSTGDRSNYGYT | TRBJ1-2 | TRBV19
ASTRAPLGSGELF | TRBJ2-2 | TRBV5-6
ASSLRGLAVSGEQF | TRBJ2-1 | TRBV7-2
ASSLVGVGGQGYEQY | TRBJ2-7 | TRBV5-1
ASRTTGQNPPLH | TRBJ1-6 | TRBV27
ASRGQSQETQY | TRBJ2-5 | TRBV18
ASSPGGLTGYYGYT | TRBJ1-2 | TRBV18
ASNGRGGFGGNEQF | TRBJ2-1 | TRBV2
ATSRDGRYYGYT | TRBJ1-2 | TRBV15
ASSLSTGDYGYT | TRBJ1-2 | TRBV5-6
ASSFFTGAPGYT | TRBJ1-2 | TRBV28
ASRKTIDTEAF | TRBJ1-1 | TRBV19
ASSLTTGRNSPLH | TRBJ1-6 | TRBV7-2
ASSLLGTGGYEQY | TRBJ2-7 | TRBV27
ASSSEKADSGRVNEKLF | TRBJ1-4 | TRBV7-2
ASSPASGGVWEQY | TRBJ2-7 | TRBV6-6
ASSPVAGLDTQY | TRBJ2-3 | TRBV5-1
ASSLMRTGMSHEQY | TRBJ2-7 | TRBV7-2
ASSKMTSGGLSEQF | TRBJ2-1 | TRBV5-1
ASSPGLANTGELF | TRBJ2-2 | TRBV7-2
ASRGGETQY | TRBJ2-5 | TRBV19
AWSVQSGAGNTIY | TRBJ1-3 | TRBV30
ASRSGLAGVTDTQY | TRBJ2-3 | TRBV28
ASRVAGGYSGNTIY | TRBJ1-3 | TRBV28
ASSSGTSGGTDTQY | TRBJ2-3 | TRBV7-2
ASSTGQGWTEAF | TRBJ1-1 | TRBV5-1
ASSLRGNTGELF | TRBJ2-2 | TRBV13
ASSLGLAGGPTDTQY | TRBJ2-3 | TRBV7-2
ASSPGQGVTDTQY | TRBJ2-3 | TRBV7-9
ASTPGFGTEAF | TRBJ1-1 | TRBV9
ASRPGTGYTDTQY | TRBJ2-3 | TRBV7-8
ASSLTPSPNQPQH | TRBJ1-5 | TRBV5-5
ASSSGGQTNTGELF | TRBJ2-2 | TRBV5-4
ASSSTGLQETQY | TRBJ2-5 | TRBV7-9
ASRERPAEAF | TRBJ1-1 | TRBV2
ASRAIGGNQPQH | TRBJ1-5 | TRBV6-6
ASSPGQDYGYT | TRBJ1-2 | TRBV6-5
ASERQGAVTEQF | TRBJ2-1 | TRBV5-6
ASSYAQYRGPEKLF | TRBJ1-4 | TRBV6-5
ASSPRGTSYEKLF | TRBJ1-4 | TRBV5-6
ASTAQGPMNTEAF | TRBJ1-1 | TRBV6-1
ASSSRKNTGELF | TRBJ2-2 | TRBV7-8
ASSVVASGADTQY | TRBJ2-3 | TRBV9
ASSTRQGGTEAF | TRBJ1-1 | TRBV6-6